One sample yielded the 14 T cell receptor beta chains listed below, sequenced in a study of T-cell reconstitution after alpha-beta-depleted transplantation in children. The library targeted TCRbeta and was prepared with unique molecular identifiers. Using its own MiXCR run on the PCR reads, TCRdb lists one record per CDR3 protein. The table records 250,000 or so distinct CDR3 sequences, around 7.5% of them present only once. Specimen: PBMCs, mostly from graft donor cells, collected 180 days after TCRalphabeta/CD19-depleted stem cell transplant. Receptors were obtained from a male patient between 10 and 17 years old who had a stem cell transplant for acute lymphoblastic leukemia, so the T cells may come from the graft donor.

This clonotype was seen many times. This chain uses TRBV10-3 with TRBJ2-7; 10 bases line up with TRBD2. This CDR3 region has 14 residues. The V and J ends lost 5 bases and 4 bases, in that order; junction bases with no gene match: 5. Per germline, CDR1 ENHRY and CDR2 SYGVKD. The CDR3 protein is CAISQTSGFYEQYF. CDR3 DNA sequence: TGTGCCATCAGTCAGACTAGCGGGTTTTACGAGCAGTACTTC.

A remark on this clonotype: A single base separates this from a much larger clone, so it may be a read error. The chain employs TRBV6-5 and TRBJ2-5, with D possibly being TRBD2 (5 bases). Germline V gene data show CDR1 as MNHEY and CDR2 as SVGAGI. CDR3 length equals 14 residues. Trimming removed 4 bases from V and 5 bases from J, with 14 bases in between. Written as DNA, the CDR3 is TGTGCCAGCAGTTGCCTGGAGGAGAGGGAGACCCAGTACTTC. It encodes CASSCLEERETQYF.

This clonotype was found many times. This chain connects TRBV6-6 to TRBJ2-2; D is ambiguous. Germline V gives CDR1 MNHNY, CDR2 SVGAGI (reference sequence). The V end was cut by 3 bases, the J end by 6 bases, with 2 bases between. CDR3 length: 11 amino acids. The CDR3 spells CASSYAGELFF. The CDR3 DNA sequence: TGTGCCAGCAGTTATGCCGGGGAGCTGTTTTTT.

This clonotype occurred many times. The chain employs TRBV4-1 and TRBJ2-3; perhaps TRBD1 as D (6 bases). The CDR3 consists of 14 residues. V dropped 3 bases and J dropped 6 bases, with 13 bases sitting between them. The germline V gene encodes CDR1 MGHRA and CDR2 YSYEKL. The CDR3 here is CASSQGALPDTQYF. CDR3 coding DNA: TGCGCCAGCAGCCAGGGGGCCCTCCCGGATACGCAGTATTTT.

In this sample, this clonotype turned up many times. The rearrangement links TRBV10-3 to TRBJ1-1, with 7 positions matching TRBD1. The V segment lost 8 bases and the J segment 2 bases; nucleotides outside the gene matches: 8. The CDR3 length is 14 residues. Germline V gives CDR1 ENHRY, CDR2 SYGVKD. In DNA, the CDR3 is TGTGCCATCGGGAAGCGGACAGGAAACACTGAAGCTTTCTTT. Translated, it gives CAIGKRTGNTEAFF.

This clonotype was found many times. In DNA, the CDR3 is TGTGCCAGCAGCCAAACCCGGTCCCCGGGACAGGGGCCCCACGAGCAGTACTTC. This codes for CASSQTRSPGQGPHEQYF. This sequence joins TRBV28 and TRBJ2-7; 10 bases are a match to TRBD1. This CDR3 contains 18 residues. V shed 6 bases, J shed 5 bases, and the junction held 19 bases outside the gene matches. Germline CDR1 and CDR2: MDHEN and SYDVKM.

This clonotype ranks as medium-sized. The chain carries TRBV20-1 and TRBJ2-1; perhaps TRBD1 as D (5 bases). Trimming shortened V by 3 bases and J by 9 bases, and 9 bases separated the two germline ends. CDR3 length: 11 amino acids. Germline lookup yields CDR1 DFQATT and CDR2 SNEGSKA (reference sequence). The chain's CDR3 is CSARTVGEQFF. The CDR3 DNA reads TGCAGTGCTAGGACAGTGGGTGAGCAGTTCTTC.

A remark on this clonotype: A read error may be the cause here, since a much bigger clone is one base away. The genes are TRBV5-6 and TRBJ2-5; D is ambiguous. CDR3 length: 13 amino acids. CDR1 is SGHDT, CDR2 YYEEEE, per germline. The CDR3 spells CAGSLVNEGTQYF. CDR3 nucleotide sequence: TGTGCCGGCAGCTTGGTCAATGAAGGGACCCAGTACTTC.

Many counts were recorded for this clonotype. J is TRBJ2-1 and V is TRBV27; maybe TRBD2 (5 bases). The CDR3 totals 13 residues. Germline-derived CDR1 and CDR2 are MNHEY and SMNVEV (reference sequence). V lost 6 bases, J lost 2 bases, and 8 bases lay in between. For the CDR3, the DNA is TGTGCCAGCAGCCTAGCCCCCTACAATGAGCAGTTCTTC. Translating it yields CASSLAPYNEQFF.

CDR3 sequence (DNA): TGTGCCACCAGCTCCGGGACACCCAGGCGAGAGACCCAGTACTTC. Protein: CATSSGTPRRETQYF. The rearrangement links TRBV15 to TRBJ2-5, with TRBD1 as a possible D gene (6 bases). This CDR3 is built from 15 residues. Looked up from germline, CDR1 is LNHNV and CDR2 is YYDKDF (reference sequence). Trimming left V 5 bases short and J 4 bases short, with 17 bases between.

Comments on this clonotype: Being one base from a much bigger clone, this may be a read error. The rearrangement uses TRBV4-1 and TRBJ1-3, with no clear D. Germline V CDR1 and CDR2: MGHRA, YSYEKL. The CDR3 runs 16 residues. CDR3 DNA sequence: TGCGCCAGCAGCCAAGGACCAGGCGGCATTGGAAACACCGTATATTTT. This codes for CASSQGPGGIGNTVYF.

This clonotype was observed at least ten times. V is TRBV7-2 and J is TRBJ2-7; D possibly uses TRBD1 or TRBD2 (6 bases each). Per the germline V gene, CDR1 is SGHTA and CDR2 is FQGNSA. The V and J ends lost 5 bases and 7 bases respectively, with 18 bases between them. The CDR3 runs to 14 residues. The CDR3 loop reads CASSPVGGRDEQYF. In DNA form, the CDR3 reads TGTGCCAGCAGCCCCGTGGGGGGCCGGGATGAGCAGTACTTC.

A remark on this clonotype: Given a much more abundant clone one base away, this may be a read error. This chain links TRBV12-5 with TRBJ1-6, with a tentative D call TRBD1 (6 bases). V lost 0 bases to trimming and J lost 7 bases, with 16 bases between them. Germline lookup yields CDR1 LGHNT and CDR2 FRNRAP. This CDR3 is 17 amino acids long. CDR3 in DNA: TGTGCTAGTGGTTTGGTAACCGGAGAGGGGGTAAATTCACCCCTCCACTTT. As protein: CASGLVTGEGVNSPLHF.

This clonotype was seen at least ten times. V gene TRBV29-1 combines with J gene TRBJ2-3; D perhaps matches TRBD1 (6 bases). Germline CDR1 and CDR2: SQVTM and ANQGSEA. Deletions cut 2 bases from V and 0 bases from J, with 9 bases between. This CDR3 is built from 14 residues. The CDR3: CSVETGTSTDTQYF. Written as DNA, the CDR3 is TGCAGCGTTGAAACGGGGACAAGCACAGATACGCAGTATTTT.